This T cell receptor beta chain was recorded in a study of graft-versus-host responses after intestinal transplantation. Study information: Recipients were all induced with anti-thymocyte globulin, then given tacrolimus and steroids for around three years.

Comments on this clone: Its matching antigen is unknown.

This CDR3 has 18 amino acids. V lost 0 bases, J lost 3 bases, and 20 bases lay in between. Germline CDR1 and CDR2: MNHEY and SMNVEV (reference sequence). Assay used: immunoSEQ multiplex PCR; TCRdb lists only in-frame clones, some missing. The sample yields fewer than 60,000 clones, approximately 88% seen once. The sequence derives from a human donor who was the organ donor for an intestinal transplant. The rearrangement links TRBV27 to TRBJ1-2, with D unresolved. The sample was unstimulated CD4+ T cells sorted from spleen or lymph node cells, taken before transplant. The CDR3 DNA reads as TGTGCCAGCAGTTTATCGATAAATAACCTGGGTGGGGACTATGGCTACACCTTC. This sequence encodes CASSLSINNLGGDYGYTF.